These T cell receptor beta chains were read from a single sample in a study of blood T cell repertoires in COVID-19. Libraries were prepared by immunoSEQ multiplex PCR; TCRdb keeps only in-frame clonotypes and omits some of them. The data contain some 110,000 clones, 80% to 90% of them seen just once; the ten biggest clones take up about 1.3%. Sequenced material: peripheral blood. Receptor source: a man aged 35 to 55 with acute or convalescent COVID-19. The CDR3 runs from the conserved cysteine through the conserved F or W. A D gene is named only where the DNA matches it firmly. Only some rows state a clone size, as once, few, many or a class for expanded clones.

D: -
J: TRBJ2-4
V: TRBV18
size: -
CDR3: CASSPLSGQGRAKNIQYF
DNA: TGTGCCAGCTCGCCCTTGAGTGGGCAGGGAAGAGCCAAAAACATTCAGTACTTC

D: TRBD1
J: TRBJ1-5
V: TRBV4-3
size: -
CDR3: CASSQGMRGQGANSNQPQHF
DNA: TGCGCCAGCAGCCAAGGAATGCGTGGACAGGGGGCAAATAGCAATCAGCCCCAGCATTTT

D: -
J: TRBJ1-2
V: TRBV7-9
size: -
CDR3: CASSLYNRAPRGYTF
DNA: TGTGCCAGCAGCTTATATAACAGGGCCCCCCGGGGCTACACCTTC

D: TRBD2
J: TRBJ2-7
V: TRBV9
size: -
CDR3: CASSVGTSGSVQYF
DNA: TGTGCCAGCAGCGTAGGTACTAGCGGGAGCGTGCAGTACTTC

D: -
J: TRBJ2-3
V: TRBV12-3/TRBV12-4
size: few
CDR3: CASGGITDTQYF
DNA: TGTGCCAGCGGGGGGATAACAGATACGCAGTATTTT

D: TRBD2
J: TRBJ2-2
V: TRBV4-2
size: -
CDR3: CASSQIRGAGELFF
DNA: TGTGCCAGCAGCCAGATTCGGGGGGCCGGGGAGCTGTTTTTT

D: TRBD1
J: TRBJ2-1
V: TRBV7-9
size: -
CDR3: CASSSPDRGTGNEQFF
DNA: TGTGCCAGCAGCTCTCCCGACAGGGGGACGGGCAATGAGCAGTTCTTC

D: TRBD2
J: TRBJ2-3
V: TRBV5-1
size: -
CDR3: CASSLVRTSGINTDTQYF
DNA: TGCGCCAGCAGCTTGGTACGGACTAGCGGGATTAACACAGATACGCAGTATTTT

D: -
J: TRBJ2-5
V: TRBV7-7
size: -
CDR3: CASSLGGLQQETQYF
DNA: TGTGCTAGCAGCTTAGGGGGACTACAACAAGAGACCCAGTACTTC

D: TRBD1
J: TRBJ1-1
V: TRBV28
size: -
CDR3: CASSPPEGQGADTEAFF
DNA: TGTGCCAGCAGTCCTCCCGAGGGACAGGGGGCGGACACTGAAGCTTTCTTT

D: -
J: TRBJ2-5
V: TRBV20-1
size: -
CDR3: CSASWQIETQYF
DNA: TGCAGTGCTAGTTGGCAGATAGAGACCCAGTACTTC

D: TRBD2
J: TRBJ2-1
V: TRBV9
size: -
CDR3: CASTPDNSGGARGEQFF
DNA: TGTGCCAGCACCCCTGATAACAGCGGGGGGGCCCGCGGTGAGCAGTTCTTC

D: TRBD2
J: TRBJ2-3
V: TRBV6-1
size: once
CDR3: CASSVFSGSETDTQYF
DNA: TGTGCCAGCAGTGTTTTTAGCGGGAGTGAGACAGATACGCAGTATTTT

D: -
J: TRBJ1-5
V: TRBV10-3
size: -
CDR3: CAITREEQVVQPQHF
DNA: TGTGCCATCACTAGGGAAGAACAGGTGGTTCAGCCCCAGCATTTT

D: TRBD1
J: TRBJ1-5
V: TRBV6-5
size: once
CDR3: CASSYSGQRSQPQHF
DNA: TGTGCCAGCAGTTACTCGGGACAGAGGAGTCAGCCCCAGCATTTT

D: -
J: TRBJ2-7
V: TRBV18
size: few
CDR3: CASAETGSYEQYF
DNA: TGTGCCAGCGCCGAGACAGGCTCCTACGAGCAGTACTTC

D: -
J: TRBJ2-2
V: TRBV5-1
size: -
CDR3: CASSELGELFF
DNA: TGCGCCAGCAGCGAGCTAGGGGAGCTGTTTTTT